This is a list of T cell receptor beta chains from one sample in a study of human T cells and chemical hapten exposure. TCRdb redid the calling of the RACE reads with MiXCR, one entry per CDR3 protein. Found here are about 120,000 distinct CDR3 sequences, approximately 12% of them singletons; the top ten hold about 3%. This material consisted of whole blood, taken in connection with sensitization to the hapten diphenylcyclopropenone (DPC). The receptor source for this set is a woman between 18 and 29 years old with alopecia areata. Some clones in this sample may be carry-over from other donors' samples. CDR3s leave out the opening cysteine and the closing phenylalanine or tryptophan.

ASSLAVSYEQY,TRBV11-2
ASSPNGPSKVAF,TRBV7-3
ASSEDQGGTEAF,TRBV25-1
SVTQSPGTEAF,TRBV29-1
ASSQESDRVQTEAF,TRBV4-3
ASSLGLGTGYDEQY,TRBV5-4
ATNPLNTEAF,TRBV6-6
ASSQGHSFSGANVLT,TRBV3-1
ASSSWTGMNTEAF,TRBV5-1
ASRGLTGNSYEQY,TRBV11-2
ASSSDRISEQF,TRBV7-2
ASSHRGLNSPLH,TRBV4-3
ASSEQSSYNSPLH,TRBV2
ASSPDRGSNQPQH,TRBV7-2
AWTDLYGYT,TRBV30
SASDRVKDTQY,TRBV29-1
ASSLSGLDNEKLF,TRBV5-1
ASSAQGSTDTQY,TRBV2
ASSSNSPTARGYT,TRBV7-9
ASSYPTSGNYGYT,TRBV6-6
ASSLGQGTYGYT,TRBV12-3/TRBV12-4
ASRGQGYT,TRBV6-6
ASSTQGSNSPLH,TRBV4-1
ASSPGQTYEQY,TRBV18
AIRTRTGGSEKLF,TRBV10-3
ASSLALQGATGELF,TRBV5-1
ASSQSGTRSTGELF,TRBV4-3
ASSLARASGGRETQY,TRBV28
ASTTPSGDLNQPQH,TRBV21-1
ASSSDGRGNNEQF,TRBV11-3
ASRNTGELF,TRBV12-5
ASSLTSGSDTEAF,TRBV7-6
AVTVSSYEQY,TRBV10-3
ASTYPTGTGELF,TRBV6-2/TRBV6-3
ASSPGPPLLSQY,TRBV18
ASSPFGQSSYEQY,TRBV18